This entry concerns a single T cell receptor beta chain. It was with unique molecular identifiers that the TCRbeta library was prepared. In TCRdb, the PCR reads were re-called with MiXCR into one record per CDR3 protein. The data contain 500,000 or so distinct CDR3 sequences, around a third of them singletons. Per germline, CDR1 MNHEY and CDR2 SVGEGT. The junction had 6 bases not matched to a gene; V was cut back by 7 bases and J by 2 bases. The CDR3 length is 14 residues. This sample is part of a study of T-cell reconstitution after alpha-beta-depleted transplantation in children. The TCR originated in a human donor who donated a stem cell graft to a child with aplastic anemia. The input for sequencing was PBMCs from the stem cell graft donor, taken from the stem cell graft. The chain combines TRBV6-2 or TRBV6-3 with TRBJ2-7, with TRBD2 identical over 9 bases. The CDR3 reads CASTDSGRPYEQYV. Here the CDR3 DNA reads TGTGCCAGCACCGATAGCGGGAGACCCTACGAGCAGTACGTC.